This TCR beta chain was captured by sequencing in a study of cytomegalovirus exposure and HLA in healthy donors. Study context: A prior analysis found 100 million to 140 million unique TCR beta sequences from around 190 million T cells.

Concerning this clone itself: Its cognate antigen is unknown.

Findings and limits, study-wide: The study flagged some 170 TCR beta chains as cytomegalovirus-associated. Among CMV-associated TCR beta chains, most appeared HLA-restricted in a later analysis. The Asian-associated ancestry cluster reportedly had fewer N-insertions than the roughly 670-donor mean in a later analysis.

PCR amplification relied on 60 Vbeta primers (plus 13 Jbeta primers). Data came from immunoSEQ multiplex PCR; TCRdb stores just in-frame clones and leaves some out. The sample consists of about 82,000 clones, about 68% of them appearing once. This CDR3 region has 16 residues. J lost 7 bases, V lost 2 bases, and 8 bases had no gene match. Germline V CDR1 and CDR2: MNHEY, SVGAGI. V gene TRBV6-5 combines with J gene TRBJ1-6, with TRBD1 matching over 7 bases. The sequenced sample was PBMCs. The origin of this receptor is a man aged 30-40 years in good health and CMV-seropositive. This chain's CDR3 is CASSYPRPGGNSPLHF. The CDR3 coding sequence is TGTGCCAGCAGTTACCCTAGGCCAGGGGGGAATTCACCCCTCCACTTT.